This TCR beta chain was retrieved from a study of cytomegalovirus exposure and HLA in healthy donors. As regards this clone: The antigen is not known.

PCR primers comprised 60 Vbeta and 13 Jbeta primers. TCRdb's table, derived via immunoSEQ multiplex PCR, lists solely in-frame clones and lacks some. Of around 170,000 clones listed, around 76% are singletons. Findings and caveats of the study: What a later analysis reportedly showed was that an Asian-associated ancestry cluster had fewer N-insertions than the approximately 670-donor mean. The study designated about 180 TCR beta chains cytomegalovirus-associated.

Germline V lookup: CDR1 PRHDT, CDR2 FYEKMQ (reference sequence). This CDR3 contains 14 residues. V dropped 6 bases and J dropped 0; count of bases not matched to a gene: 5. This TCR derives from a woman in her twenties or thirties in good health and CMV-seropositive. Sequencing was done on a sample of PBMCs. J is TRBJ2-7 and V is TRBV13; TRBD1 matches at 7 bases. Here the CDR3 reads CASRSAGGSYEQYF. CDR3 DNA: TGTGCCAGCAGGTCAGCAGGGGGCTCCTACGAGCAGTACTTC.